This T cell receptor (beta chain) was sequenced during a study of blood T cell repertoires in COVID-19. Germline lookup yields CDR1 MNHEY and CDR2 SVGAGI. There are 14 residues in the CDR3. V shed 5 bases and J shed 4 bases, with 14 bases lying between them. Only in-frame clones appear in the TCRdb table, and some are missing; sequencing was by immunoSEQ multiplex PCR. The repertoire holds roughly 250,000 clones, 70% to 85% seen once, with about 4% in the top ten. The J gene is TRBJ1-2, the V gene TRBV6-5; D may be TRBD1 (5 bases). The source is a woman between 40 and 50 years old with active or convalescent COVID-19. Sequenced sample: peripheral blood. CDR3 sequence reads: CASSPTSGGYGYTF. CDR3 in DNA: TGTGCCAGCAGTCCTACCTCGGGGGGCTATGGCTACACCTTC.